This note documents a single TCR beta chain sequence. Its target is not known. The sample is drawn from a study of T cell repertoires in cytomegalovirus infection. In the study overall: Indications came from public TCR beta signatures; they pointed to CMV infection and to a matching HLA type.

TCRdb itself ran the reads through MiXCR, one entry per CDR3 protein. The repertoire holds approximately 310,000 distinct CDR3 sequences, approximately 25% seen once, with more than 10% in the top ten. Deletions cut 2 bases from V and 0 bases from J, with 6 bases between. There are 14 residues in the CDR3. CDR1 and CDR2 (germline): KGHDR, SFDVKD. This specimen consisted of cultured PBMCs, obtained from culture after CMV antigen stimulation. The sequence was obtained from a human donor in good health (CMV status not recorded). Some clones in this sample may be carry-over from other donors' samples. This chain joins TRBV24-1 and TRBJ2-5; D ambiguous. Here the CDR3 reads CATSDWRNQETQYF. CDR3 coding DNA: TGTGCCACCAGTGATTGGCGGAACCAAGAGACCCAGTACTTC.